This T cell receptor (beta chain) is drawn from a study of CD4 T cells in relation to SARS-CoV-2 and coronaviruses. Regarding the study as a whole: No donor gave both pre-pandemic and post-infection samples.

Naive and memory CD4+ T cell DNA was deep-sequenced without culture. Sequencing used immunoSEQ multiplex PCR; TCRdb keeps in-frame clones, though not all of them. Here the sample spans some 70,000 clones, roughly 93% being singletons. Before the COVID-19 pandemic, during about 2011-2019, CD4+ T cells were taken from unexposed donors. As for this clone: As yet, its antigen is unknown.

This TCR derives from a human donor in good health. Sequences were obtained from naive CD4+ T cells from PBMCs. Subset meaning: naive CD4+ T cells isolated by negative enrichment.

CDR3 nucleotide sequence: TGTGCCAGCAGCTTAGTAGTCCGCGGTTACGAGCAGTACTTC. As protein: CASSLVVRGYEQYF. The chain has TRBV7-2 and TRBJ2-7; D unclear. The germline V gene encodes CDR1 SGHTA and CDR2 FQGNSA. The CDR3 is made up of 14 amino acids. Trimming left V 1 base short and J 4 bases short, with 11 bases between.